The 20 T cell receptor beta chains below come from one sample, sequenced in a study of T-cell memory formation after mild COVID-19. Via MiXCR, TCRdb re-called the 5' RACE reads, giving one row per CDR3 protein. The table lists roughly 550,000 distinct CDR3 sequences, roughly 20% of them singletons. Source material: PBMCs or a T cell subset sorted from them (not recorded which). All receptors derive from an adult woman who had mild COVID-19 (a few samples of this study predate the infection). Cell type and time point are not known.

This clonotype was found a few times. The chain carries TRBV6-2 or TRBV6-3 and TRBJ1-5; the D is unclear. Per the germline V gene, CDR1 is MNHEY and CDR2 is SVGEGT. The CDR3 has 12 amino acids. V shed 4 bases and J shed 6 bases, with 7 bases lying between them. Written as DNA, the CDR3 is TGTGCCAGCAGTTCTCTACTTCAGCCCCAGCATTTT. Translation gives CASSSLLQPQHF.

This clonotype was detected only a few times. J is TRBJ1-2 and V is TRBV20-1; 10 bases map to TRBD1. The CDR3 is made up of 14 amino acids. Germline trimming cut 3 bases from V and 4 bases from J; bases unmatched to any gene: 5. Germline CDR1 is DFQATT and CDR2 is SNEGSKA (reference sequence). CDR3 in amino acids: CSASRDRGGYGYTF. CDR3 nucleotides: TGCAGTGCTAGCCGGGACAGGGGAGGCTATGGCTACACCTTC.

The V and J genes are TRBV12-3 or TRBV12-4 and TRBJ2-6, with D perhaps TRBD1 or TRBD2 (5 bases each). V was pared by 2 bases and J by 0 bases, with 14 bases between. The CDR3 has 18 residues. This CDR3 is CASSLSGRRLSGANVLTF. The CDR3 DNA reads as TGTGCCAGCAGTTTATCGGGACGCAGGCTCTCTGGGGCCAACGTCCTGACTTTC.

This clonotype was counted a few times. The chain has TRBV3-1 and TRBJ2-7; D is undetermined. V shed 7 bases and J shed 0 bases, with 16 bases lying between them. The CDR3 totals 15 residues. Germline V CDR1 and CDR2: LGHDT, YNNKEL (reference sequence). CDR3 residues: CASMGRESYSYEQYF. DNA for the CDR3: TGTGCCAGCATGGGAAGAGAATCGTACTCCTACGAGCAGTACTTC.

The chain uses TRBV11-1 and TRBJ1-1; D remains ambiguous. Trimming removed 6 bases at V and 3 bases at J, with 11 bases between. CDR1 is SGHAT, CDR2 FQDESV, per germline (reference sequence). CDR3 length: 13 residues. In nucleotides, the CDR3 is TGTGCCAGCAGGCGTCGGATCGACACTGAAGCTTTCTTT. It is translated as CASRRRIDTEAFF. Variable domain in full (rest from reference TRBV11-1 and TRBJ1-1): EAEVAQSPRYKITEKSQAVAFWCDPISGHATLYWYRQILGQGPELLVQFQDESVVDDSQLPKDRFSAERLKGVDSTLKIQPAELGDSAMYLCASRRRIDTEAFFGQGTRLTVV.

This clonotype has a handful of counts. The V call is TRBV3-1, the J call TRBJ1-2, with D unresolved. This CDR3 is 12 amino acids long. Deletions cut 4 bases from V and 11 bases from J, with 14 bases between. CDR1 is LGHDT and CDR2 is YNNKEL in the germline V gene (reference sequence). The CDR3 nucleotides read TGTGCCAGCAGCCGGGAACTGGGAGGTTACACCTTC. Amino acids: CASSRELGGYTF.

J is TRBJ1-4 and V is TRBV5-1, with 7 bases identical to TRBD1. Germline CDR1 reads SGHRS; CDR2 reads YFSETQ. CDR3 length equals 15 residues. The V segment lost 0 bases and the J segment 8 bases; nucleotides outside the gene matches: 7. The CDR3 DNA is TGCGCCAGCAGCTTGGCCGGAACAGGGGAGGAAAAACTGTTTTTT. Translating gives CASSLAGTGEEKLFF.

This clonotype turned up a few times. This chain connects TRBV5-1 to TRBJ1-1; no clear D gene. The V and J ends lost 1 base and 0 bases respectively, with 13 bases between them. The CDR3 is 16 amino acids. Germline-derived CDR1 and CDR2 are SGHRS and YFSETQ. CDR3 sequence: CASSLSSGQLNTEAFF. The DNA for the CDR3 is TGCGCCAGCAGCTTGTCTTCTGGGCAGCTGAACACTGAAGCTTTCTTT.

The CDR3 loop reads CSVLRTGLGYEQYF. The CDR3 bases are TGCAGCGTTCTTCGGACAGGGTTGGGGTACGAGCAGTACTTC. The chain is built from TRBV29-1 and TRBJ2-7; 8 bases are shared with TRBD1. CDR1 and CDR2 (germline): SQVTM, ANQGSEA. Trimming cost V 5 bases and J 4 bases; bases outside gene matches: 10. The CDR3 has 14 residues.

CDR3 sequence reads: CSAKREVSYNEQFF. The CDR3, as DNA: TGCAGTGCTAAGCGGGAGGTCTCCTACAATGAGCAGTTCTTC. V usage is TRBV20-1 and J usage is TRBJ2-1, with 9 bases matching TRBD2. CDR3 size: 14 residues. Germline V gene data show CDR1 as DFQATT and CDR2 as SNEGSKA (reference sequence). The trim removed 4 bases at V and 0 bases at J, leaving 1 base unmatched.

The chain employs TRBV5-1 and TRBJ2-2; 9 nucleotides line up with TRBD1. Germline CDR1 is SGHRS and CDR2 is YFSETQ. Germline trimming cut 10 bases from V and 14 bases from J; bases unmatched to any gene: 12. CDR3 length: 12 amino acids. The CDR3 loop is CARSDGDRALFF. Written as DNA, the CDR3 is TGCGCCCGCTCGGACGGGGACAGGGCACTGTTTTTT.

The rearrangement joins TRBV5-4 to TRBJ2-7; D is possibly TRBD1 or TRBD2 (5 bases each). Germline values: CDR1 SGHNT, CDR2 YYREEE (reference sequence). V lost 5 bases to trimming and J lost 0 bases, with 9 bases between them. The CDR3 is 13 amino acids. Written as DNA, the CDR3 is TGTGCCAGCAGACCAGGGAGCTCCTACGAGCAGTACTTC. Its protein is CASRPGSSYEQYF.

This rearrangement joins TRBV27 to TRBJ1-6; possible D gene TRBD1, 6 bases. The V end lost 3 bases, the J end lost 7 bases, and 10 bases lay between the germline ends. The germline V gene encodes CDR1 MNHEY and CDR2 SMNVEV (reference sequence). CDR3 length: 14 amino acids. CDR3 residues: CASSFGGMNSPLHF. DNA for the CDR3: TGTGCCAGCAGTTTCGGGGGCATGAATTCACCCCTCCACTTT.

This chain links TRBV10-3 with TRBJ1-2; TRBD1 matches 12 bases. V lost 6 bases, J lost 2 bases, and 10 bases stayed unmatched. CDR1 is ENHRY, CDR2 SYGVKD, per germline. The CDR3 extends over 17 amino acids. CDR3 amino acids: CAISPIRDRGPNYGYTF. The CDR3 DNA reads TGTGCCATCAGCCCTATTAGGGACAGGGGGCCAAACTATGGCTACACCTTC.

The V call is TRBV5-4, the J call TRBJ2-2; tentatively, D is TRBD2 (5 bases). V was cut by 0 bases and J by 5 bases, with 14 bases left in between. The CDR3 has 16 amino acids. Germline loops: CDR1 SGHNT, CDR2 YYREEE (reference sequence). The CDR3 here is CASSLESAGITGELFF. For the CDR3, the DNA is TGTGCCAGCAGCTTGGAGAGCGCGGGTATAACCGGGGAGCTGTTTTTT.

The table lists this clonotype with a few counts. The chain employs TRBV7-8 and TRBJ2-5; 13 positions agree with TRBD2. Germline V gene lookup returns CDR1 SGHVS and CDR2 FQNEAQ. The V gene end was trimmed by 4 bases and the J gene end by 5 bases; junction bases not matched to a gene: 13. This CDR3 is 18 amino acids long. The CDR3 region has the DNA TGTGCCAGCAGCTCGCCGGGACTAGCGGGGTCGGTGGGGGAGACCCAGTACTTC. Translating it yields CASSSPGLAGSVGETQYF.

This chain connects TRBV11-2 to TRBJ2-1; possible D gene TRBD2, 5 bases. CDR1 SGHAT and CDR2 FQNNGV come from the germline V gene. Trimming pared 2 bases from V and 0 bases from J, leaving 14 bases between. The CDR3 is 17 amino acids. The CDR3 sequence is CASSLYGSGSSYNEQFF. For the CDR3, the DNA is TGTGCCAGCAGCTTATATGGGAGCGGAAGCTCCTACAATGAGCAGTTCTTC.

This clonotype was observed a handful of times. The rearrangement links TRBV12-3 or TRBV12-4 to TRBJ2-2; D may be TRBD2 (7 bases). V was shortened by 7 bases and J by 7 bases, with 13 bases between the two germline ends. The CDR3 totals 13 residues. The DNA of the CDR3 is TGTGCCAGCAACCTAGGGGGGGTCGGGGAGCTGTTTTTT. Protein product: CASNLGGVGELFF.

The gene calls are TRBV5-1 and TRBJ2-7; 14 bases align to TRBD2. This CDR3 region has 17 residues. Losses at the gene ends were 0 bases for V and 2 bases for J; bases not matched to a gene: 4. Germline CDR1 SGHRS, CDR2 YFSETQ. This CDR3 reads CASSLGLAGGRTYEQYF. The DNA for the CDR3 is TGCGCCAGCAGCTTGGGACTAGCGGGGGGGCGGACCTACGAGCAGTACTTC.

The J gene is TRBJ2-1, the V gene TRBV4-1; 13 positions match TRBD2. Losses at the gene ends were 3 bases for V and 9 bases for J; bases not matched to a gene: 8. Per the germline V gene, CDR1 is MGHRA and CDR2 is YSYEKL. The CDR3 is 16 residues long. CDR3 protein: CASSHALAGGPGEQFF. CDR3 nucleotide sequence: TGCGCCAGCAGCCACGCACTAGCGGGGGGGCCGGGTGAGCAGTTCTTC.